The rows below give T cell receptor beta chains drawn from one sample of a study of T cell responses to AZD1222 COVID-19 vaccine. The method was immunoSEQ multiplex PCR; TCRdb's version includes in-frame clones alone and lacks a portion of them. This table has approximately 150,000 clones, almost 95% appearing once. The material sequenced was peripheral blood, taken on day 0 of AZD1222 vaccination. The receptors derive from an adult in good health. The CDR3 runs from the conserved cysteine through the conserved F or W. D genes are given only for firm matches. The listing skips clone size in some rows; elsewhere it reads once, few, many or a size class.

V gene	clone size	J gene	D gene	CDR3 DNA	CDR3 protein
TRBV30	.	TRBJ2-1	TRBD2	TGTGCCTGGAGAATCTCTACCGGGACTAGGCAGTTCTTC	CAWRISTGTRQFF
TRBV4-1	once	TRBJ2-2	.	TGCGCCAGCAGCCAAGAGGGGGGGAACACCGGGGAGCTGTTTTTT	CASSQEGGNTGELFF
TRBV10-3	.	TRBJ2-7	.	TGTGCCAGCCATGGACAGCGGTCCTACGAGCAGTACTTC	CASHGQRSYEQYF
TRBV23-1	.	TRBJ1-5	.	TGCGCCAGCAGTTGGGCACCTTGCAATCAGCCCCAGCATTTT	CASSWAPCNQPQHF
TRBV6-5	.	TRBJ2-5	.	TGTGCCAGCAGTTACTCGTCCGAGACCCAGTACTTC	CASSYSSETQYF
TRBV29-1	.	TRBJ2-5	.	TGCAGCGTTGCCCCAGGGAGGCCTGAAGAGACCCAGTACTTC	CSVAPGRPEETQYF
TRBV28	.	TRBJ2-4	TRBD2	TGTGCCAGCAGTTTGGGTGCCGAGGCGGGAGTAGCCAAAAACATTCAGTACTTC	CASSLGAEAGVAKNIQYF
TRBV6-5	.	TRBJ2-3	.	TGTGCCAGCAGGCCGGGATCGGGCACGAATACGCAGTATTTT	CASRPGSGTNTQYF
TRBV2	.	TRBJ1-5	.	TGTGCCAGCAGTGAGGGTCAGGGGAGCAATCAGCCCCAGCATTTT	CASSEGQGSNQPQHF
TRBV7-9	.	TRBJ1-5	.	TGTGCCAGCAGCTTGGGAGGGGCGAGCAATCAGCCCCAGCATTTT	CASSLGGASNQPQHF